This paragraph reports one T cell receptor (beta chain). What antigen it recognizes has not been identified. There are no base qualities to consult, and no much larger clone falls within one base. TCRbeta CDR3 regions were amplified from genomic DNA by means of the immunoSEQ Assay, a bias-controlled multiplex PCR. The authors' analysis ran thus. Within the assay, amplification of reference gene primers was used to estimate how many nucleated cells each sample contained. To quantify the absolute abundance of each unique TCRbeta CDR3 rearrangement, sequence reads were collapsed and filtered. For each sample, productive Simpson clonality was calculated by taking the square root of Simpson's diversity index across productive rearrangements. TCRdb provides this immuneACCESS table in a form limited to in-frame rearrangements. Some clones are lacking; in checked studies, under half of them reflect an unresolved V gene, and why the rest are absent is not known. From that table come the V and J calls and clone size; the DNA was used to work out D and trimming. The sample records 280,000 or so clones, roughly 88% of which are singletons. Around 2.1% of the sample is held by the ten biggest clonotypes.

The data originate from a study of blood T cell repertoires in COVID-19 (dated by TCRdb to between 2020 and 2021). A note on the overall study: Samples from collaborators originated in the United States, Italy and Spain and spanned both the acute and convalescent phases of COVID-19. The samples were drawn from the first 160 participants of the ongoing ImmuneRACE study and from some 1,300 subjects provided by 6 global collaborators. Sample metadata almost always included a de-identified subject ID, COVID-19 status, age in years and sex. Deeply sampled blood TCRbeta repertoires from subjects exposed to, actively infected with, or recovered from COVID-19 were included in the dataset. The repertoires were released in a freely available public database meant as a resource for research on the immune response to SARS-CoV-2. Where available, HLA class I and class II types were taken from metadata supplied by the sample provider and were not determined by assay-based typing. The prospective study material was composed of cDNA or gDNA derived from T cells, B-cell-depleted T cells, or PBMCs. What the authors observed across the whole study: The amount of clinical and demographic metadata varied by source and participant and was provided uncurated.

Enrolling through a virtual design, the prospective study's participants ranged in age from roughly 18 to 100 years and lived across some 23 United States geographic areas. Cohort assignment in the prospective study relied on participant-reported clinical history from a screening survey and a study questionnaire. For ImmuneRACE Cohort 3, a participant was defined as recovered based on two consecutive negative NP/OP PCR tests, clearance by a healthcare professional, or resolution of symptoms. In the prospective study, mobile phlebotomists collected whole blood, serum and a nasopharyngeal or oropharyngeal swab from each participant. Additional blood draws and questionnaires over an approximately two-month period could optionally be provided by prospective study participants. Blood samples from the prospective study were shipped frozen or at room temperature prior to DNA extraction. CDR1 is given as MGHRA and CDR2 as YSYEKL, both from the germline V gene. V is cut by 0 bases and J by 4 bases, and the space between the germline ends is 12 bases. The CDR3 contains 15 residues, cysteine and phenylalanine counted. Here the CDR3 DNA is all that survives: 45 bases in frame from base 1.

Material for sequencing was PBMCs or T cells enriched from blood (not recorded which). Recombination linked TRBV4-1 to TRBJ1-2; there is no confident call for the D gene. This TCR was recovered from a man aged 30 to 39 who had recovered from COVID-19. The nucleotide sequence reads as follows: TGCGCCAGCAGCCAAGATCCGAGTCTCATCTATGGCTACACCTTC. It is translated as CASSQDPSLIYGYTF.